This is a list of T cell receptor beta chains from one sample in a study of identical twins. MiXCR, applied by TCRdb to the 5' RACE reads, yields one record per CDR3 protein. The sample includes 250,000 or so distinct CDR3 sequences, over 9.5% seen only once; the top ten take around 4%. The sample was also reused in another study, on yellow fever vaccine responses in identical twins.

Sequencing was performed on memory (CD45RO+) T cells sorted from blood. These receptors all stem from a woman aged 18-29 years in good health. Each CDR3 is given with its conserved first and last residue. A D gene is named only where the DNA matches it firmly. Size values are once, few and many counts, or a class for expanded clones, and some rows have none.

J gene,D gene,clone size,V gene,CDR3 DNA,CDR3 protein
TRBJ1-2,.,.,TRBV3-1,TGTGCCAGCAGCCAAGGGAAGGCTTCTAACTATGGCTACACCTTC,CASSQGKASNYGYTF
TRBJ2-7,.,many,TRBV29-1,TGCAGCGTTATAATAGATCCGGGGCGAGAGCCCTACGAGCAGTACTTC,CSVIIDPGREPYEQYF
TRBJ2-1,TRBD2,.,TRBV3-1,TGTGCCAGCAGCCAAGGACTAGCGGGAGGGGGGGGGAATGAGCAGTTCTTC,CASSQGLAGGGGNEQFF
TRBJ1-1,.,.,TRBV3-1,TGTGCCAGCAGCCAGAGGCAGCCCCGGACTGAAGCTTTCTTT,CASSQRQPRTEAFF
TRBJ2-7,.,.,TRBV19,TGTGCCAGTAGTGCCGGCTTTTTGTTTGAGCAGTACTTC,CASSAGFLFEQYF
TRBJ2-4,TRBD1,many,TRBV29-1,TGCAGCGTTGAGCCAGGGGGCGCGGACATTCAGTACTTC,CSVEPGGADIQYF
TRBJ2-6,.,.,TRBV14,TGTGCCAGCCGTCCAGTGACTACTCTCTCTGGGGCCAACGTCCTGACTTTC,CASRPVTTLSGANVLTF
TRBJ1-1,.,.,TRBV10-2,TGCGCCACCGAGGGAGGGACGAACACTGAAGCTTTCTTT,CATEGGTNTEAFF
TRBJ1-1,.,few,TRBV20-1,TGCAGTGCTAGAAGGCAGGGTGTAGGGAACACTGAAGCTTTCTTT,CSARRQGVGNTEAFF
TRBJ1-1,.,few,TRBV2,TGTGCCGGCGCCGGGAATATCCGGGGCACTGAAGCTTTCTTT,CAGAGNIRGTEAFF
TRBJ2-3,.,.,TRBV6-4,TGTGCCAGCAGCGCAGGGCCTCGCACAGATACGCAGTATTTT,CASSAGPRTDTQYF
TRBJ2-2,.,many,TRBV6-2/TRBV6-3,TGTGCCAGCAGCCTACAGGGAAACACCGGGGAGCTGTTTTTT,CASSLQGNTGELFF
TRBJ2-2,.,.,TRBV7-7,TGTGCCTGCTGTTTAGCGCGAACCGGGACCTCGAACACCGGGGAGCTGTTTTTT,CACCLARTGTSNTGELFF
TRBJ2-7,.,few,TRBV20-1,TGCAGTGCTTTACCTAGCAGCACCTACGAGCAGTACTTC,CSALPSSTYEQYF
TRBJ2-1,TRBD2,.,TRBV12-3/TRBV12-4,TGTGCCAGCAGCCGGGGAGGTGATAGCGGGGTGGTGTTCTTC,CASSRGGDSGVVFF
TRBJ2-7,.,.,TRBV12-3/TRBV12-4,TGTGCCAGCAGTTTCACTAGGTACGAGCAGTACTTC,CASSFTRYEQYF
TRBJ1-3,.,.,TRBV29-1,TGCAGCGTTTGGCACTCTGGAAACACCATATATTTT,CSVWHSGNTIYF
TRBJ2-5,.,many,TRBV5-1,TGCGCCAGCAGTACGGTTGGGGAGACCCAGTACTTC,CASSTVGETQYF
TRBJ2-7,TRBD2,.,TRBV20-1,TGCAGTGCTGGGGTAGCGGGAGGGGTTTCCTACGAGCAGTACTTC,CSAGVAGGVSYEQYF
TRBJ2-2,.,.,TRBV2,TGTGCCAGCAATGTTCCCATGAACACCGGGGAGCTGTTTTTT,CASNVPMNTGELFF
TRBJ2-2,.,few,TRBV10-3,TGTGCCATCGCCGTTAAACAGCCGAACACCGGGGAGCTGTTTTTT,CAIAVKQPNTGELFF
TRBJ2-7,TRBD2,.,TRBV29-1,TGCAGCGTTGAAGGGGGAACTAGCGGGTCATCCTACGAGCAGTACTTC,CSVEGGTSGSSYEQYF
TRBJ2-1,TRBD2,many,TRBV11-2,TGTGCCAGCGCTCTGGGACTAGCGGGAGTCTTTGAGCAGTTCTTC,CASALGLAGVFEQFF
TRBJ2-1,.,.,TRBV19,TGTGCCAGTGGCAGGCCAGAGCAGTTCTTC,CASGRPEQFF
TRBJ1-1,.,many,TRBV28,TGTGCCAGCAGAACCCCGGGGGAGCCTCAAGCTTTCTTT,CASRTPGEPQAFF
TRBJ2-3,.,few,TRBV7-3,TGTGCCAGCAGCTTAATGCTTGTGGGTACGCAGTATTTT,CASSLMLVGTQYF
TRBJ2-3,.,few,TRBV30,TGTGCCTGGAATGTGGGCGGGACAGATACGCAGTATTTT,CAWNVGGTDTQYF
TRBJ2-4,TRBD1,few,TRBV28,TGTGCCAGCAGCAGTAGAACAGGGGGCGGTAGGATTTTAAGCATTCAGTACTTC,CASSSRTGGGRILSIQYF
TRBJ1-2,.,.,TRBV28,TGTGCCAGCAGTACAGGGAACGGCTACACCTTC,CASSTGNGYTF
TRBJ2-4,TRBD2,.,TRBV20-1,TGCAGTGCTAGGACTAGCGGCAACCTAGCCAAAAACATTCAGTACTTC,CSARTSGNLAKNIQYF
TRBJ2-4,.,.,TRBV20-1,TGCAGTGCTGGCGACATTACGGGGCCTCGAGCCAAAAACATTCAGTACTTC,CSAGDITGPRAKNIQYF
TRBJ2-1,.,few,TRBV12-3/TRBV12-4,TGTGCCAGCAGTGGCTCGCGGCTTTCCTACAATGAGCAGTTCTTC,CASSGSRLSYNEQFF
TRBJ1-3,.,.,TRBV7-8,TGTGCCAGCAGCATAGAGAGGTCTGGAAACACCATATATTTT,CASSIERSGNTIYF
TRBJ1-1,.,many,TRBV5-1,TGCGCCAGCAGCTTGGCGGGACCGTACAGGGCTGAAGCTTTCTTT,CASSLAGPYRAEAFF
TRBJ2-1,TRBD1,.,TRBV14,TGTGCCAGCAGCCAGGACAGGGGGCGTTTTAATGAGCAGTTCTTC,CASSQDRGRFNEQFF
TRBJ2-1,.,few,TRBV7-2,TGTGCCAGCAGCTTATATACGGGCAATGAGCAGTTCTTC,CASSLYTGNEQFF
TRBJ2-5,.,.,TRBV20-1,TGCAGTGCTAGTCGGGGGAGAGGGGAGACCCAGTACTTC,CSASRGRGETQYF
TRBJ2-1,TRBD2,many,TRBV14,TGTGCCAGCAGCCAAGGACTAGCGGGAGCTCCGTTCTTC,CASSQGLAGAPFF
TRBJ2-2,TRBD2,few,TRBV30,TGTGCCTGGAGTGTCGGGGGGGCCGGGGAGCTGTTTTTT,CAWSVGGAGELFF
TRBJ2-7,.,few,TRBV7-9,TGTGCCAGCAGCTTAAAGGGGGGCAACGAGCAGTACTTC,CASSLKGGNEQYF
TRBJ2-1,TRBD2,few,TRBV27,TGTGCCAGCAGTCCATACCTCCTTTTTAGCGGGAGAGGCAATGAGCAGTTCTTC,CASSPYLLFSGRGNEQFF
TRBJ2-5,.,.,TRBV5-1,TGCGCCAGCAGCTCCTTAAAAACTACACCCCTGGAGACCCAGTACTTC,CASSSLKTTPLETQYF
TRBJ2-3,TRBD2,few,TRBV5-1,TGCGCCAGCAGCTCAACGGGGACTAGCGGGAGGTGGGATACGCAGTATTTT,CASSSTGTSGRWDTQYF
TRBJ1-5,.,few,TRBV12-3/TRBV12-4,TGTGCCAGCAGTTTAGATTACGATCAGCCCCAGCATTTT,CASSLDYDQPQHF
TRBJ2-1,.,few,TRBV29-1,TGCAGCGTTGACCGATACAATGAGCAGTTCTTC,CSVDRYNEQFF
TRBJ1-5,TRBD1,.,TRBV2,TGTGCCAGCAGAGACTCCCAGGGGGCTGGCAATCAGCCCCAGCATTTT,CASRDSQGAGNQPQHF
TRBJ2-1,.,few,TRBV14,TGTGCCAGCAGCCTCCTCGGGGGAACAAATGAGCAGTTCTTC,CASSLLGGTNEQFF
TRBJ2-6,TRBD1,.,TRBV24-1,TGTGCCACCAGTGCCCACAGGGGGAGTGGGGCCAACGTCCTGACTTTC,CATSAHRGSGANVLTF
TRBJ2-1,.,few,TRBV12-3/TRBV12-4,TGTGCCAGCAGTAGGTATGAGCAGTTCTTC,CASSRYEQFF
TRBJ2-3,.,.,TRBV7-8,TGTGCCAGCAGCAACTTCCCGTTACCCGGTGGAACAGATACGCAGTATTTT,CASSNFPLPGGTDTQYF
TRBJ2-7,TRBD1,many,TRBV29-1,TGCAGCGCTGACAGGGGGCCCTACGAGCAGTACTTC,CSADRGPYEQYF
TRBJ2-1,TRBD2,many,TRBV6-2/TRBV6-3,TGTGCCAGCAGTGCCACTAGCGGGATATACAATGAGCAGTTCTTC,CASSATSGIYNEQFF
TRBJ2-2,.,.,TRBV9,TGTGCCAGCAGCGTAAGGGCAGGGAGCACCGGGGAGCTGTTTTTT,CASSVRAGSTGELFF
TRBJ2-3,.,few,TRBV5-4,TGTGCCAGCAGCTCTGGAGGGGATTCGGATACGCAGTATTTT,CASSSGGDSDTQYF
TRBJ1-1,.,few,TRBV11-2,TGTGCCAGCAGCTCCAGGACTTTGAACACTGAAGCTTTCTTT,CASSSRTLNTEAFF
TRBJ2-7,.,.,TRBV6-5,TGTGCCAGCAGTTACTTAGCCTCCTACGAGCAGTACTTC,CASSYLASYEQYF
TRBJ1-6,.,many,TRBV5-6,TGTGCCAGCAGCTTAGACAGACCTTATTCACCCCTCCACTTT,CASSLDRPYSPLHF
TRBJ2-1,.,many,TRBV27,TGTGCCAGCAGTTTGGTGTTGGGCAATGAGCAGTTCTTC,CASSLVLGNEQFF
TRBJ2-7,.,.,TRBV29-1,TGCAGCGTTGATATGGGGGCTGACGAGCAGTACTTC,CSVDMGADEQYF
TRBJ2-3,.,many,TRBV6-2/TRBV6-3,TGTGCCAGCAGTCGGGCCTACACAGATACGCAGTATTTT,CASSRAYTDTQYF